Listed below are T cell receptor beta chains from one sample, sequenced in a study of human T cells and chemical hapten exposure. TCRdb passed the RACE reads through MiXCR, listing each CDR3 protein once. The sample includes 350,000 to 400,000 distinct CDR3 sequences, 6% to 7% seen only once; the top ten take around 6%. The sample consisted of whole blood, taken in connection with sensitization to the hapten diphenylcyclopropenone (DPC). These receptors all stem from a woman aged 18-29 years with alopecia areata. Some clones in this sample may be carry-over from other donors' samples. Each CDR3 is given with its conserved first and last residue. The order of the fields is CDR3 length, J gene, V gene, CDR3 protein.

14	TRBJ2-1	TRBV6-2/TRBV6-3	CASTGTSRYNEQFF
15	TRBJ2-3	TRBV5-1	CASSLALASTDTQYF
14	TRBJ1-1	TRBV2	CASSPRRGGAEAFF
15	TRBJ2-1	TRBV6-1	CASSEQSVGHGEQFF
15	TRBJ2-3	TRBV15	CATSREAGAADTQYF
16	TRBJ1-1	TRBV20-1	CSASPGGGQANTEAFF
14	TRBJ1-1	TRBV4-1	CASSQERGGTEAFF
14	TRBJ1-2	TRBV7-9	CASHRGPTDYGYTF
13	TRBJ1-2	TRBV12-3/TRBV12-4	CASSLETGNGYTF
12	TRBJ2-7	TRBV28	CASSSRLAPSYF
14	TRBJ2-3	TRBV7-9	CASSLSQATDTQYF
12	TRBJ2-1	TRBV9	CASSGAGGEQFF
13	TRBJ1-1	TRBV5-1	CASSLQVETEAFF
14	TRBJ1-2	TRBV5-8	CASSPGGLRMGYTF
15	TRBJ1-2	TRBV10-3	CAITLTGTGSDGYTF
15	TRBJ2-4	TRBV9	CASSVAGGDQNIQYF
15	TRBJ2-2	TRBV7-9	CASSWGMEGTGELFF
15	TRBJ1-1	TRBV4-1	CASRDGDRGLTEAFF
13	TRBJ2-1	TRBV29-1	CSSSGGAGHEQFF
15	TRBJ2-7	TRBV6-5	CASSYSIVEPGEQYF
13	TRBJ1-5	TRBV2	CASTRDSNQPQHF
14	TRBJ2-3	TRBV7-2	CASSGTYFADTQYF
13	TRBJ1-6	TRBV29-1	CSVAAGNNSPLHF
12	TRBJ2-1	TRBV7-2	CASGHSYNEQFF
15	TRBJ2-7	TRBV20-1	CSATRWDRSSYEQYF
12	TRBJ1-1	TRBV6-5	CASTSPGGRAFF
13	TRBJ2-6	TRBV12-5	CASGLTESDVLTF
16	TRBJ1-3	TRBV11-2	CASSFSRRRGGNTIYF
12	TRBJ2-3	TRBV6-1	CASRYMGDTQYF
13	TRBJ1-5	TRBV7-2	CASSLEQNQPQHF
16	TRBJ2-6	TRBV5-4	CASSPQTGAGANVLTF
15	TRBJ2-1	TRBV20-1	CSARLQAGGDNEQFF
12	TRBJ1-5	TRBV7-9	CASSLNAQPQHF
16	TRBJ1-6	TRBV7-9	CASSPPGTSRDSPLHF
12	TRBJ1-5	TRBV2	CASSDRNQPQHF
14	TRBJ1-3	TRBV7-6	CASSLSGHGNTIYF
17	TRBJ2-4	TRBV14	CASSPTQGAKAKNIQYF
15	TRBJ1-1	TRBV12-3/TRBV12-4	CASNLRTGSSLEAFF
12	TRBJ1-1	TRBV29-1	CSVGWTGDWRAF
16	TRBJ2-7	TRBV12-5	CASGFSTGTGSHEQYF
15	TRBJ1-6	TRBV10-3	CAISENRGEESPLHF